This T cell receptor (beta chain) derives from a study of cytomegalovirus exposure and HLA in healthy donors. Profiling relied on immunoSEQ multiplex PCR, and the TCRdb table lists in-frame clones only, not all of them. Of about 170,000 clones detected, around 87% appear once; the ten largest clones hold approximately 1.5%. Sequencing was performed on PBMCs. The sequence came from a woman in her thirties in good health and CMV-seronegative.

CDR3 residues: CASSFLEGLAGGHTQYF. CDR3 in DNA: TGTGCCAGCAGTTTCCTTGAGGGACTAGCGGGGGGTCATACGCAGTATTTT. The rearrangement links TRBV27 to TRBJ2-3; 15 bases are a match to TRBD2. The CDR3 is made up of 17 amino acids. Germline V gene sequence: CDR1 MNHEY, CDR2 SMNVEV (reference sequence). Germline trimming cut 3 bases from V and 7 bases from J; bases unmatched to any gene: 8.